This note documents a single T cell receptor (beta chain) sequence. Its antigen is not known. The table came from immunoSEQ multiplex PCR; TCRdb's copy has only in-frame clones and leaves some out. The sample has 58,000 or so clones; about 80% are singletons. The data were obtained in a study of identifying expanded T cells in peripheral blood. Regarding the study as a whole: Variance in clone template counts between approximately 2-week samples significantly increased with total template count across all healthy donors.

Healthy donors had no documented immune events, such as infections, while sampled. The sample consisted of blood. The source of this sequence is a person aged 18 to 75 in good health.

The CDR3 sequence is CASSLTSGRVTDTQYF. The DNA of the CDR3 is TGTGCCAGCAGCCTGACTAGCGGGAGGGTCACAGATACGCAGTATTTT. The chain joins TRBV11-3 to TRBJ2-3, with 14 nucleotides matching TRBD2. CDR3 length equals 16 residues. Germline V gives CDR1 SGHNT, CDR2 YENEEA. V trimming: 5 bases; J trimming: 2 bases; junction bases outside the gene matches: 3.